This is a list of T cell receptor beta chains from one sample in a study of shared clonotypes between healthy human individuals. Data came from immunoSEQ multiplex PCR; TCRdb stores just in-frame clones and leaves some out. Here the sample spans under 2,000,000 clones, less than 95% being singletons. Source material: naive CD8+ T cells sorted from blood. These receptor sequences come from a man younger than 35 in good health. Both conserved end residues are part of each CDR3. The D gene is left open where the match is weak. Expanded clones are given a class, and other clones once, few, many or no size at all.

>TRBV6-5|TRBJ1-1|-|13|-
TGTGCCAGCAGTTACGGGTGGAACACTGAAGCTTTCTTT
CASSYGWNTEAFF
>TRBV6-5|TRBJ2-1|-|13|-
TGTGCCAGCAGTTATACTTCCTACAATGAGCAGTTCTTC
CASSYTSYNEQFF
>TRBV4-3|TRBJ1-2|-|14|-
TGCGCCAGCAGCCAAGACTCCTATGGCTATGGCTACACCTTC
CASSQDSYGYGYTF
>TRBV2|TRBJ2-1|-|12|-
TGTGCCAGCAGGGACGTGGGACATAATGAGTTCTTC
CASRDVGHNEFF
>TRBV9|TRBJ2-5|-|15|once
TGTGCCAGCAGCCCCCTTTCTTTACAGCAGGAGACCCAGTACTTC
CASSPLSLQQETQYF
>TRBV7-9|TRBJ2-2|-|14|-
TGTGCCAGCAGCTTAGGGGCAGACACCGGGGAGCTGTTTTTT
CASSLGADTGELFF
>TRBV19|TRBJ2-7|-|15|-
TGTGCCAGTAGTATAGGACCGGGGGCAAACGCCGAGCAGTACTTC
CASSIGPGANAEQYF
>TRBV4-3|TRBJ2-7|TRBD2|16|-
TGCGCCAGCAGCCAGGGGACTAGCGGGAGCCTCTACGAGCAGTACTTC
CASSQGTSGSLYEQYF
>TRBV9|TRBJ2-2|TRBD1|16|-
TGTGCCAGCAGCGGCTCAAGGGACAGGGCGTCCGGGGAGCTGTTTTTT
CASSGSRDRASGELFF
>TRBV27|TRBJ1-1|-|14|once
TGTGCCAGCAGCAAACAGGGAATGAACACTGAAGCTTTCTTT
CASSKQGMNTEAFF
>TRBV13|TRBJ2-2|TRBD2|15|-
TGTGCCAGCAGCTCGACTAGCGGGAACACCGGGGAGCTGTTTTTT
CASSSTSGNTGELFF